This T cell receptor beta chain emerged from a study of regulatory T cells in long-lasting Graves disease. This clonotype was recorded many times. Time point noted: newly diagnosed GD, antithyroid drugs for less than 3 months. The TCR library used RNA extracted from PBMCs. The peripheral blood volume drawn was around 10 milliliters, and it was collected into EDTA tubes. Arm-PCR of CDR3 regions and iRepertoire HTBI primers were used to build TCR beta libraries. Original methodology: Taken together, the samples had 55 to 70 TRBV and more than 12 TRBJ segments identified. TCRdb redid the calling of the multiplex PCR reads with MiXCR, one entry per CDR3 protein. V and J calls and clone size were set by TCRdb, not the authors. This sample yields roughly 350,000 distinct CDR3 sequences, of which 15% to 20% are seen a single time; 20% to 25% belongs to the top ten. The V end lost 6 bases, the J end lost 0 bases, and 11 bases lay between the germline ends. The CDR3 consists of 15 residues. Germline values: CDR1 SNHLY, CDR2 FYNNEI.

The same sample was also used in a study of T cells in Graves' hyperthyroidism and ophthalmopathy. As that study records: Carried out on the TCR CDR3, a first-round RT-PCR used the HTBI primer set.

The sample in question was peripheral blood mononuclear cells (PBMCs), obtained at new diagnosis, from a patient treated with antithyroid drugs. This chain joins TRBV2 and TRBJ2-2; perhaps D is TRBD1 or TRBD2 (7 bases each). This sequence originates from a woman between 18 and 29 years old with Graves disease. CDR3 amino acids: CASRGGGANTGELFF. In DNA, the CDR3 is TGTGCCAGCAGGGGAGGGGGCGCGAACACCGGGGAGCTGTTTTTT.